What follows are 4 T cell receptor beta chains derived from one specimen sequenced in a study of T cells in Graves' hyperthyroidism and ophthalmopathy. The source material, RNA transcripts, was used to amplify TCR beta CDR3 regions. TCR CDR3 underwent first-round RT-PCR with the HTBI primer set. TCRdb re-analysed the multiplex PCR reads in MiXCR, keeping a single row per CDR3 protein. Altogether under 350,000 distinct CDR3 sequences are present, approximately 15% being singletons, with the ten largest covering approximately 60%. Material: blood. Every receptor here comes from a woman aged 55 to 70 with Graves' ophthalmopathy.

The table lists this clonotype with many counts. The rearrangement uses TRBV7-2 and TRBJ2-7, with TRBD1 matching 8 bases. Germline CDR1 and CDR2: SGHTA and FQGNSA. V lost 2 bases to trimming and J lost 0 bases; unmatched junction nucleotides: 3. The CDR3 consists of 15 residues. The CDR3 sequence: CASSLRTGPSYEQYF. Written as DNA, the CDR3 is TGTGCCAGCAGCTTAAGGACAGGGCCCTCCTACGAGCAGTACTTC.

This chain connects TRBV4-1 to TRBJ2-1; 8 bases are a match to TRBD2. CDR1 and CDR2 (germline): MGHRA, YSYEKL. V trimming: 0 bases; J trimming: 0 bases; junction bases outside the gene matches: 1. The CDR3 covers 16 residues. CDR3 in amino acids: CASSQDLAGSYNEQFF. CDR3 in DNA: TGCGCCAGCAGCCAAGATCTAGCGGGCTCCTACAATGAGCAGTTCTTC.

This clonotype was observed a handful of times. DNA for the CDR3: TGTGCCAGCAGTAACATTGGGGGTGAATACGAGCAGTACTTC. It specifies CASSNIGGEYEQYF. The chain has TRBV7-6 and TRBJ2-7, with D perhaps assigned TRBD1 or TRBD2 (5 bases each). Trimming pared 6 bases from V and 4 bases from J, leaving 16 bases between. The CDR3 length is 14 residues. Germline V gives CDR1 SGHVS, CDR2 FNYEAQ.

This clonotype was found many times. The chain uses TRBV11-2 and TRBJ2-7, with 9 bases aligning to TRBD2. The germline V gene encodes CDR1 SGHAT and CDR2 FQNNGV. This CDR3 is built from 16 residues. With V trimmed by 0 bases and J by 4 bases, 7 bases remained unmatched. The CDR3 spells CASSLDLSGRSYEQYF. The CDR3 bases are TGTGCCAGCAGCTTAGATTTAAGCGGGAGGTCTTACGAGCAGTACTTC.